A single sample gave rise to the 11 T cell receptor beta chains below, sequenced in a study of T-cell reconstitution after alpha-beta-depleted transplantation in children. Construction of the TCRbeta library involved unique molecular identifiers. TCRdb passed the PCR reads through MiXCR, listing each CDR3 protein once. The sample contains fewer than 550,000 distinct CDR3 sequences, about 10% of which appear only once. Material: PBMCs, obtained before TCRalphabeta/CD19-depleted stem cell transplant. Receptors were obtained from a child aged 2 to 10 with inherited bone marrow failure, due to receive a stem cell transplant.

Many counts were recorded for this clonotype. This chain joins TRBV18 and TRBJ2-7; no clear D. CDR3 length equals 14 residues. V was cut by 6 bases and J by 0 bases, with 12 bases left in between. The V gene's germline CDR1 is KGHSH and CDR2 LQKENI. The CDR3 reads CASSPTVYSYEQYF. The CDR3 region has the DNA TGTGCCAGCTCGCCAACGGTGTACTCCTACGAGCAGTACTTC. Complete variable domain (other parts from reference TRBV18 and TRBJ2-7): NAGVMQNPRHLVRRRGQEARLRCSPMKGHSHVYWYRQLPEEGLKFMVYLQKENIIDESGMPKERFSAEFPKEGPSILRIQQVVRGDSAAYFCASSPTVYSYEQYFGPGTRLTVT.

V gene TRBV19 combines with J gene TRBJ1-6; no firm D call. In germline, CDR1 is LNHDA, CDR2 SQIVND (reference sequence). The CDR3 contains 13 residues. V was clipped by 6 bases and J by 9 bases, with 12 bases between them. CDR3 nucleotide sequence: TGTGCCAGTAGACGGGGAGGCGTTTCACCCCTCCACTTT. Its protein product is CASRRGGVSPLHF.

This clonotype came up a few times. The chain recombines TRBV5-1 with TRBJ2-5; no clear D gene. V was shortened by 4 bases and J by 5 bases, with 15 bases between the two germline ends. The germline gives CDR1 SGHRS, CDR2 YFSETQ. This CDR3 has 14 amino acids. CDR3 in amino acids: CASSPLVGSETQYF. The CDR3 DNA is TGCGCCAGCAGCCCCTTAGTCGGCTCGGAGACCCAGTACTTC. The full variable domain, in which reference TRBV5-1 and TRBJ2-5 provide the parts outside the CDR3, is KAGVTQTPRYLIKTRGQQVTLSCSPISGHRSVSWYQQTPGQGLQFLFEYFSETQRNKGNFPGRFSGRQFSNSRSEMNVSTLELGDSALYLCASSPLVGSETQYFGPGTRLLVL.

This clonotype was seen ten or more times. In DNA, the CDR3 is TGTGCCAGCAGCTTAGTTGGGCTAGCGGAATACAATGAGCAGTTCTTC. The encoded protein is CASSLVGLAEYNEQFF. The chain employs TRBV7-9 and TRBJ2-1; 7 nucleotides align to TRBD2. The CDR3 is 16 amino acids. The V and J ends lost 1 base and 4 bases, in that order; junction bases with no gene match: 7. Germline V gene lookup returns CDR1 SEHNR and CDR2 FQNEAQ (reference sequence).

Turning to this clonotype: This sequence may be a read error, since a much larger clone differs from it by one base. V is TRBV6-2 or TRBV6-3 and J is TRBJ1-3; no reliable D call. The V end lost 6 bases, the J end lost 3 bases, and 15 bases lay between the germline ends. The CDR3 contains 15 residues. CDR1 MNHEY and CDR2 SVGEGT come from the germline V gene. The CDR3 protein is CASSQGRSYGNTIYF. In DNA form, the CDR3 reads TGTGCCAGCAGCCAAGGACGGTCCTATGGAAACACCATATATTTT.

This clonotype has a handful of counts. This chain links TRBV12-3 or TRBV12-4 with TRBJ2-1; D gene ambiguous. Trimming pared 7 bases from V and 5 bases from J, leaving 12 bases between. This CDR3 contains 13 residues. The CDR3 here is CASNTALHNEQFF. CDR3 nucleotides: TGTGCCAGCAACACCGCCCTTCACAATGAGCAGTTCTTC.

This clonotype was counted ten times or more. The J gene is TRBJ2-3, the V gene TRBV7-8; D is possibly TRBD1 (6 bases). There are 15 residues in the CDR3. Trimming removed 1 base at V and 5 bases at J, with 13 bases between. The germline gives CDR1 SGHVS, CDR2 FQNEAQ. CDR3 nucleotide sequence: TGTGCCAGCAGCTTAGAGGCAGGGGAAGGAGATACGCAGTATTTT. Its protein product is CASSLEAGEGDTQYF.

In this sample, this clonotype turned up a few times. V and J are TRBV7-2 and TRBJ2-3; maybe TRBD2 (7 bases). With 2 bases removed from V and 6 bases from J, the gap between germline ends came to 21 bases. Germline V gene sequence: CDR1 SGHTA, CDR2 FQGNSA. The CDR3 is made up of 17 amino acids. DNA for the CDR3: TGTGCCAGCAGCTTAACCGCCGGGGGGCTGCTAGGTGATACGCAGTATTTT. It yields the protein CASSLTAGGLLGDTQYF.

This clonotype was seen ten or more times. V and J are TRBV29-1 and TRBJ2-7; 9 bases line up with TRBD1. Germline CDR1 SQVTM, CDR2 ANQGSEA. V trimming: 6 bases; J trimming: 1 base; junction bases outside the gene matches: 4. The CDR3 has 13 residues. The CDR3 nucleotides are TGCAGCGTACGACAGGGGGGATCCTACGAGCAGTACTTC. Its protein product is CSVRQGGSYEQYF.

This clonotype was seen many times. V is TRBV24-1 and J is TRBJ2-5; D gene ambiguous. The CDR3 length is 13 residues. The V end lost 7 bases, the J end lost 4 bases, and 12 bases lay between the germline ends. The germline V gene encodes CDR1 KGHDR and CDR2 SFDVKD. The CDR3 DNA sequence: TGTGCCACCAGCCCGTGGGAAGGAGAGACCCAGTACTTC. Translating it yields CATSPWEGETQYF.

This clonotype came up many times. This chain links TRBV28 with TRBJ1-4; D unresolved. Trimming left V 3 bases short and J 7 bases short, with 9 bases between. From germline, CDR1 is MDHEN and CDR2 SYDVKM. This CDR3 contains 13 residues. The CDR3 spells CASSFSPPEKLFF. The CDR3 region has the DNA TGTGCCAGCAGTTTCTCACCCCCTGAAAAACTGTTTTTT.